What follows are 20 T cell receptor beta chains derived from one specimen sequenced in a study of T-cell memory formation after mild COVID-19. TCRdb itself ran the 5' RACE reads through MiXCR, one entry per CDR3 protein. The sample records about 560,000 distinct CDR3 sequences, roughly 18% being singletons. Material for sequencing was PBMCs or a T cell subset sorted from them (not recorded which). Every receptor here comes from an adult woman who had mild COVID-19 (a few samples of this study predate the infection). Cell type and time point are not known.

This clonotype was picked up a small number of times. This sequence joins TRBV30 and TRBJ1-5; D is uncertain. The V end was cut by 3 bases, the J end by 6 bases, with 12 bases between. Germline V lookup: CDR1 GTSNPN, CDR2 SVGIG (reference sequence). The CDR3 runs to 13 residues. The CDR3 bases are TGTGCCTGGAGCGGGCAAGAGGGTCAGCCCCAGCATTTT. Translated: CAWSGQEGQPQHF. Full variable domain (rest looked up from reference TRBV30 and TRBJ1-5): SQTIHQWPATLVQPVGSPLSLECTVEGTSNPNLYWYRQAAGRGLQLLFYSVGIGQISSEVPQNLSASRPQDRQFILSSKKLLLSDSGFYLCAWSGQEGQPQHFGDGTRLSIL.

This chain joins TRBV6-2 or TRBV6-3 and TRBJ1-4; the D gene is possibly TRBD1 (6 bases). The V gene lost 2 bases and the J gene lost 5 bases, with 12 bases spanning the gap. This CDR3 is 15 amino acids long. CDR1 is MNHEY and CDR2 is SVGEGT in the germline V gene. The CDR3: CASSYTGHLNEKLFF. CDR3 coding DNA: TGTGCCAGCAGTTACACGGGACACCTGAATGAAAAACTGTTTTTT.

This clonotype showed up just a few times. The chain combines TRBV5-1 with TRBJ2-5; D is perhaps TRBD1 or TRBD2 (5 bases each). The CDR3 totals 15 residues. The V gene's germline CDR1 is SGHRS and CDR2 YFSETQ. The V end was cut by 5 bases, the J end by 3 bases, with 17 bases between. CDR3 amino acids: CASRRYGTGEETQYF. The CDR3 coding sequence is TGCGCCAGCAGGAGATATGGGACGGGTGAAGAGACCCAGTACTTC.

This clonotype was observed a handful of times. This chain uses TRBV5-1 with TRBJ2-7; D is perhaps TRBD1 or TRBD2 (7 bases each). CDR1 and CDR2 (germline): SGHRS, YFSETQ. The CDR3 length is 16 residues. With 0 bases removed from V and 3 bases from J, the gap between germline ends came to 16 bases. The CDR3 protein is CASSLAVRGGFYEQYF. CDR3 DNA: TGCGCCAGCAGCTTGGCCGTCAGGGGGGGATTCTACGAGCAGTACTTC.

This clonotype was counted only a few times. This CDR3 is CASSFRPRTGPYGYTF. DNA of the CDR3: TGTGCCAGCAGTTTCCGCCCCAGGACAGGGCCCTATGGCTACACCTTC. The chain carries TRBV27 and TRBJ1-2; 8 bases align to TRBD1. The V segment lost 3 bases and the J segment 4 bases; nucleotides outside the gene matches: 10. This CDR3 is 16 amino acids long. In germline, CDR1 is MNHEY, CDR2 SMNVEV (reference sequence).

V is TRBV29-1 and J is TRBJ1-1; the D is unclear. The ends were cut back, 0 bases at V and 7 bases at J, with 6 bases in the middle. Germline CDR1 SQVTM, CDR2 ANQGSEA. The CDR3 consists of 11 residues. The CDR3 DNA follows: TGCAGCGTTGAAGAAAGGGTTGAAGCTTTCTTT. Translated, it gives CSVEERVEAFF. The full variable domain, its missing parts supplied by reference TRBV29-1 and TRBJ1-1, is SAVISQKPSRDICQRGTSLTIQCQVDSQVTMMFWYRQQPGQSLTLIATANQGSEATYESGFVIDKFPISRPNLTFSTLTVSNMSPEDSSIYLCSVEERVEAFFGQGTRLTVV.

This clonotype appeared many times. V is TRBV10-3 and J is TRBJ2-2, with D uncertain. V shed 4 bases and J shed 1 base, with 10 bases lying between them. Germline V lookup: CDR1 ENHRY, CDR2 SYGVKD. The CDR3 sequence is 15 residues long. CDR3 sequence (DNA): TGTGCCATCAGTGCTAAACTGGAGAACACCGGGGAGCTGTTTTTT. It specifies CAISAKLENTGELFF.

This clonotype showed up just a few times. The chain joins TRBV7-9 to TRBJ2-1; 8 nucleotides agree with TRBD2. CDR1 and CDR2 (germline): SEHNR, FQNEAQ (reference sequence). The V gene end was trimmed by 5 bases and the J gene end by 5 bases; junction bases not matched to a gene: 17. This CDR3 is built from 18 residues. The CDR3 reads CASSITQILAENHNEQFF. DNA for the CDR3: TGTGCCAGCAGCATTACTCAGATACTAGCGGAAAACCACAATGAGCAGTTCTTC.

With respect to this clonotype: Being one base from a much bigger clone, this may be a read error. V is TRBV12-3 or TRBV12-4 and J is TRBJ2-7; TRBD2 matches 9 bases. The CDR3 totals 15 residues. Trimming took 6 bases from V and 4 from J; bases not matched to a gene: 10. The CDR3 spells CASSTVLAGVYEQYF. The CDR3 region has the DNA TGTGCCAGCAGCACCGTGTTAGCGGGAGTGTACGAGCAGTACTTC.

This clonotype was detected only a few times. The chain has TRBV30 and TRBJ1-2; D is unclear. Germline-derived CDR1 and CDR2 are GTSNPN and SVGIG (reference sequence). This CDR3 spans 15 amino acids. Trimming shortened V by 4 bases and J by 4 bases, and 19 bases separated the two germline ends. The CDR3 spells CAWTSGHTVGYGYTF. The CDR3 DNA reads TGTGCCTGGACGTCCGGGCACACGGTGGGCTATGGCTACACCTTC.

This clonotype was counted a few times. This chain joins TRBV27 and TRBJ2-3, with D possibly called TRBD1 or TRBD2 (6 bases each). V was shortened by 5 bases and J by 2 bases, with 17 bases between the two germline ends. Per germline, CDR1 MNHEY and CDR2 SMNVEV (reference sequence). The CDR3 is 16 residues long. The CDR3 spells CASSPLTGAFTDTQYF. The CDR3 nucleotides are TGTGCCAGCAGTCCCCTCACGGGGGCATTCACAGATACGCAGTATTTT.

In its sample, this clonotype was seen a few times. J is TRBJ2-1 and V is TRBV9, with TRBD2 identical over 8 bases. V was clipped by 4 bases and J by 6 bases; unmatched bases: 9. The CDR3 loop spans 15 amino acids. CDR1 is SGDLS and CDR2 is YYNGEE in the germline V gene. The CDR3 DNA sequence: TGTGCCAGCAGCCACCCTTCGGGGGGGGGCAATGAGCAGTTCTTC. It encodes CASSHPSGGGNEQFF. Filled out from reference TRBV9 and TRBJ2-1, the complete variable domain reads DSGVTQTPKHLITATGQRVTLRCSPRSGDLSVYWYQQSLDQGLQFLIQYYNGEERAKGNILERFSAQQFPDLHSELNLSSLELGDSALYFCASSHPSGGGNEQFFGPGTRLTVL.

The CDR3 is CASSPRETGNYEQYF. The CDR3 nucleotides are TGTGCCAGTAGTCCCCGGGAGACGGGAAACTACGAGCAGTACTTC. The chain combines TRBV19 with TRBJ2-7, with D perhaps matching TRBD2 (6 bases). There are 15 residues in the CDR3. The V and J ends lost 5 bases and 3 bases respectively, with 17 bases between them. Germline V gene lookup returns CDR1 LNHDA and CDR2 SQIVND (reference sequence).

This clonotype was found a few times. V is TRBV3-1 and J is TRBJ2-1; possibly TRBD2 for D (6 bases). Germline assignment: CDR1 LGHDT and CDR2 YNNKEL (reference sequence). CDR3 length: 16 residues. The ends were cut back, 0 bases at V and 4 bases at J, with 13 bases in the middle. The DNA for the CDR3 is TGTGCCAGCAGCCAAGATCTTCTAGCGAGATACAATGAGCAGTTCTTC. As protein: CASSQDLLARYNEQFF.

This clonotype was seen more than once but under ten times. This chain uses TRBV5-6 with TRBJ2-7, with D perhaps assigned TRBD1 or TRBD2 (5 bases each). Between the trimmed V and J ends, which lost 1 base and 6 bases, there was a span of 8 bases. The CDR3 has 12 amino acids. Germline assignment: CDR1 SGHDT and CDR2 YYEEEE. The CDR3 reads CASSLRGTEQYF. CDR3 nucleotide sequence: TGTGCCAGCAGCTTGCGTGGGACCGAGCAGTACTTC.

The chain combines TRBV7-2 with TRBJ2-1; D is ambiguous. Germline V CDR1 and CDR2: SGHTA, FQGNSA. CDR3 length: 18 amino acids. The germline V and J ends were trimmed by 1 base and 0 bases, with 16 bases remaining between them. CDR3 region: CASSLVVSSPRSYNEQFF. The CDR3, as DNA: TGTGCCAGCAGCTTAGTGGTAAGCAGCCCGCGCTCCTACAATGAGCAGTTCTTC.

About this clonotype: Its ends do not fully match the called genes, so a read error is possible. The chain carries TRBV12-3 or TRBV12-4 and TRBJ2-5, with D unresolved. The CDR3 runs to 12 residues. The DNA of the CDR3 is TGTGCCAGCAGTTCCAATACCTCGGCTGTGCACTTC. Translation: CASSSNTSAVHF.

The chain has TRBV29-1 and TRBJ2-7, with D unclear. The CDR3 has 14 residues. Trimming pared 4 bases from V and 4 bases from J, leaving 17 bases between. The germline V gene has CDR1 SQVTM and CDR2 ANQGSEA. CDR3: CSVGIRAKGYEQYF. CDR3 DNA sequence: TGCAGCGTTGGAATACGGGCCAAAGGTTACGAGCAGTACTTC.

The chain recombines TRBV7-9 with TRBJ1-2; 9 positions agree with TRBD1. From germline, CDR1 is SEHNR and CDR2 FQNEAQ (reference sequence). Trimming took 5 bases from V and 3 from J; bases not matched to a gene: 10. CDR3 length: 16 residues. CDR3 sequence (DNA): TGTGCCAGCAGCGAAATCGGGACAGGGATTTACTATGGCTACACCTTC. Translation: CASSEIGTGIYYGYTF. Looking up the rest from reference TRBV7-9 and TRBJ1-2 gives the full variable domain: DTGVSQNPRHKITKRGQNVTFRCDPISEHNRLYWYRQTLGQGPEFLTYFQNEAQLEKSRLLSDRFSAERPKGSFSTLEIQRTEQGDSAMYLCASSEIGTGIYYGYTFGSGTRLTVV.

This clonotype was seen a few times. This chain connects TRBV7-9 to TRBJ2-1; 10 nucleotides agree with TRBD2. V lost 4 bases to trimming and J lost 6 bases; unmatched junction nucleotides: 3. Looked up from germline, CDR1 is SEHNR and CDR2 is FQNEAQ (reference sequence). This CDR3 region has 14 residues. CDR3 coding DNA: TGTGCCAGCAGCTATGGGACTAGCGTCAATGAGCAGTTCTTC. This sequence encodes CASSYGTSVNEQFF.